A selection of T cell receptor beta chains follows, all from one sample in a study of shared clonotypes between healthy human individuals. This table comes from immunoSEQ multiplex PCR, and its TCRdb copy is limited to in-frame clones, with some not included. This sample has some 240,000 clones, with 50% to 75% found just once. Sequenced material: memory CD4+ T cells sorted from blood. These receptor sequences come from a man aged 25-45 years in good health. Both conserved end residues are part of each CDR3. A D gene is named only where the DNA matches it firmly. A row's size may be missing; if present it is once, few, many or a size class.

j_gene,abundance,v_gene,d_gene,CDR3aa,CDR3nt
TRBJ1-1,-,TRBV27,-,CASSFQGGEAFF,TGTGCCAGCAGTTTTCAGGGAGGCGAAGCTTTCTTT
TRBJ1-4,-,TRBV2,-,CASTSYGSEKLFF,TGTGCCAGCACGTCCTACGGGAGTGAAAAACTGTTTTTT
TRBJ2-1,-,TRBV9,TRBD2,CASSVDGLGPYNEQFF,TGTGCCAGCAGCGTGGACGGACTAGGGCCCTACAATGAGCAGTTCTTC
TRBJ2-1,-,TRBV11-2,-,CASSSTSYEQFF,TGTGCCAGCAGCTCCACTAGTTATGAGCAGTTCTTC
TRBJ2-2,few,TRBV2,-,CASSGGQGRGTGELFF,TGTGCCAGCAGTGGGGGCCAGGGGAGAGGCACCGGGGAGCTGTTTTTT
TRBJ1-5,-,TRBV6-6,-,CASSYGAGGAGQPQHF,TGTGCCAGCAGTTACGGGGCCGGCGGCGCGGGGCAGCCCCAGCATTTT
TRBJ2-7,-,TRBV6-4,TRBD2,CASIPRSRLAETYEQYF,TGTGCCAGCATCCCCCGGAGCCGGCTAGCGGAGACCTACGAGCAGTACTTC
TRBJ2-7,-,TRBV7-2,TRBD2,CASSLASGRARYEQYF,TGTGCCAGCAGCTTAGCTAGCGGGAGGGCCCGGTACGAGCAGTACTTC
TRBJ1-2,-,TRBV2,-,CASSEALRSFREGGYTF,TGTGCCAGCAGTGAAGCGCTTCGGAGTTTTAGGGAAGGCGGCTACACCTTC
TRBJ2-1,-,TRBV4-3,-,CASSQEGIGSIYNEQFF,TGCGCCAGCAGCCAAGAGGGTATCGGGAGTATCTACAATGAGCAGTTCTTC
TRBJ1-1,-,TRBV18,-,CASSLGTRNTEAFF,TGTGCCAGCTCACTCGGGACACGGAACACTGAAGCTTTCTTT
TRBJ2-5,-,TRBV5-4,-,CASSLGTFRETQYF,TGTGCCAGCAGCTTAGGGACCTTCAGAGAGACCCAGTACTTC
TRBJ1-1,-,TRBV7-9,-,CASSSQGIEAFF,TGTGCCAGCAGCTCACAGGGAATTGAAGCTTTCTTT
TRBJ2-1,-,TRBV11-2,-,CASSLIWLEADNEQFF,TGTGCCAGCAGCTTAATTTGGTTGGAGGCGGACAATGAGCAGTTCTTC
TRBJ2-5,-,TRBV5-1,-,CASSLPAGQETQYF,TGCGCCAGCAGCTTACCAGCGGGACAGGAGACCCAGTACTTC
TRBJ2-6,-,TRBV4-2,-,CASSQDPRAGSSGANVLTF,TGTGCCAGCAGCCAAGATCCCAGGGCGGGAAGCTCTGGGGCCAACGTCCTGACTTTC
TRBJ2-4,-,TRBV28,-,CASSFRQTKNIQYF,TGTGCCAGCAGTTTTCGGCAGACCAAAAACATTCAGTACTTC
TRBJ1-1,-,TRBV2,-,CASSAGQGEAFF,TGTGCCAGCAGTGCCGGGCAGGGGGAAGCTTTCTTT
TRBJ2-2,-,TRBV7-9,TRBD2,CASSRTSGSGGELFF,TGTGCCAGCAGCCGGACTAGCGGGAGTGGCGGGGAGCTGTTTTTT
TRBJ2-7,-,TRBV28,TRBD2,CASSIAGGSGEQYF,TGTGCCAGCAGTATAGCGGGAGGGTCGGGCGAGCAGTACTTC
TRBJ2-7,few,TRBV6-6,TRBD2,CASSYSTSGSNEQYF,TGTGCCAGCAGTTACTCGACTAGCGGGAGTAACGAGCAGTACTTC
TRBJ2-1,-,TRBV5-1,TRBD1,CASSTSGGAYNEQFF,TGCGCCAGCAGCACCTCAGGGGGCGCCTACAATGAGCAGTTCTTC
TRBJ2-7,-,TRBV10-3,-,CAISITGDEQYF,TGTGCCATCAGCATCACTGGTGATGAGCAGTACTTC
TRBJ1-3,once,TRBV5-4,TRBD1,CASSVDRDSGNTIYF,TGTGCCAGCAGCGTTGACAGGGACTCTGGAAACACCATATATTTT
TRBJ2-1,few,TRBV18,-,CASSPGGGLNEQFF,TGTGCCAGCTCACCGGGTGGGGGGCTAAATGAGCAGTTCTTC
TRBJ2-5,-,TRBV5-8,-,CASSLDGREETQYF,TGTGCCAGCAGCTTGGATGGACGGGAAGAGACCCAGTACTTC
TRBJ2-1,-,TRBV28,TRBD2,CASRLTSAHNEQFF,TGTGCCAGCAGACTGACTAGCGCCCACAATGAGCAGTTCTTC
TRBJ2-2,-,TRBV7-9,-,CASSLGENTGELFF,TGTGCCAGCAGCTTAGGGGAAAACACCGGGGAGCTGTTTTTT
TRBJ2-5,few,TRBV5-8,-,CASRTRVLRETQYF,TGTGCCAGCAGGACTCGGGTCTTGCGGGAGACCCAGTACTTC
TRBJ1-5,-,TRBV19,-,CASSTNRERQPQHF,TGTGCCAGTAGTACCAACAGGGAGAGGCAGCCCCAGCATTTT
TRBJ1-2,-,TRBV7-8,-,CASSLVGQKNYGYTF,TGTGCCAGCAGCTTAGTAGGACAGAAGAACTATGGCTACACCTTC
TRBJ2-1,-,TRBV28,-,CASSLHGGGIYNEQFF,TGTGCCAGCAGTTTGCACGGGGGTGGTATCTACAATGAGCAGTTCTTC
TRBJ2-3,-,TRBV10-2,TRBD1,CASSFNRQGASDTQYF,TGCGCCAGCAGCTTCAATAGACAGGGGGCGTCAGATACGCAGTATTTT
TRBJ1-5,few,TRBV2,TRBD1,CASRNPQGIAQHF,TGTGCCAGCAGAAACCCACAGGGGATAGCCCAGCATTTT
TRBJ2-3,many,TRBV7-7,-,CASSVDTSTDTQYF,TGTGCTAGCAGCGTCGACACCTCCACAGATACGCAGTATTTT
TRBJ1-2,-,TRBV19,TRBD1,CASRTTGGVYGYTF,TGTGCCAGTCGCACCACAGGGGGTGTCTATGGCTACACCTTC